This is a list of T cell receptor beta chains from one sample in a study of T-cell memory formation after mild COVID-19. Via MiXCR, TCRdb re-called the 5' RACE reads, giving one row per CDR3 protein. Among 170,000 or so distinct CDR3 sequences listed, roughly a fifth were seen once. The material sequenced was PBMCs or a T cell subset sorted from them (not recorded which). These receptors were obtained from an adult woman who had mild COVID-19 (a few samples of this study predate the infection). Cell type and time point are not known. Each CDR3 is given with its conserved first and last residue. A D gene is named only where the DNA matches it firmly. The size of a clone is reported for some rows only, either as once, few or many, or as a class for expanded clones.

>TRBD2|TRBV5-1|few|TRBJ2-1
CASRSGLAGYDLVGDEQFF
TGCGCCAGCAGGTCCGGACTAGCGGGATACGATCTTGTTGGGGATGAGCAGTTCTTC
>-|TRBV4-1|-|TRBJ2-3
CASSSRDSDTKYF
TGCGCCAGCAGCTCGCGGGATTCAGATACGAAGTATTTT
>-|TRBV7-9|-|TRBJ1-1
CASSLARVTEAFF
TGTGCCAGCAGCTTAGCCAGGGTAACTGAAGCTTTCTTT
>-|TRBV4-1|-|TRBJ1-5
CASSQVPGSNQPQHF
TGCGCCAGCAGCCAAGTCCCAGGGTCCAATCAGCCCCAGCATTTT
>TRBD1|TRBV4-1|many|TRBJ1-1
CASSQGQGNTEAFF
TGCGCCAGCAGCCAGGGACAGGGGAACACTGAAGCTTTCTTT
>-|TRBV7-9|-|TRBJ2-6
CAGITGYSGANVLTF
TGTGCCGGAATTACAGGGTACTCTGGGGCCAACGTCCTGACTTTC
>-|TRBV5-5|few|TRBJ2-7
CASSLFRDPQYEQYF
TGTGCCAGCAGCTTATTCCGGGACCCACAGTACGAGCAGTACTTC
>-|TRBV27|few|TRBJ2-7
CASSLASGYEQYF
TGTGCCAGCAGTTTAGCGTCGGGTTACGAGCAGTACTTC
>TRBD2|TRBV3-1|-|TRBJ2-2
CASSQVGGRSSGELFF
TGTGCCAGCAGCCAAGTTGGCGGGAGAAGTTCCGGGGAGCTGTTTTTT
>TRBD2|TRBV29-1|-|TRBJ2-7
CSVLRLEAGGLYEQYF
TGCAGCGTCCTCCGCCTAGAAGCGGGAGGCCTGTACGAGCAGTACTTC
>TRBD1|TRBV5-1|-|TRBJ2-7
CASSFGPGQGAPEQYF
TGCGCCAGCAGCTTTGGTCCGGGACAGGGGGCTCCCGAGCAGTACTTC
>TRBD1|TRBV7-9|many|TRBJ1-1
CASSLGQGWTEAFF
TGTGCCAGCAGCCTGGGACAGGGGTGGACTGAAGCTTTCTTT
>TRBD2|TRBV30|-|TRBJ2-7
CAWRVAGGRLHEQYF
TGTGCCTGGAGGGTAGCGGGGGGGAGACTCCACGAGCAGTACTTC
>-|TRBV7-9|-|TRBJ2-5
CASSLGTIRPETQYF
TGTGCCAGCAGCTTAGGTACCATCAGACCGGAGACCCAGTACTTC
>TRBD1|TRBV7-8|few|TRBJ2-1
CASSSRGPYNEQFF
TGTGCCAGCAGCTCTAGGGGGCCCTACAATGAGCAGTTCTTC
>TRBD2|TRBV9|few|TRBJ2-1
CASSGGNEQFF
TGTGCCTCTAGCGGGGGTAATGAGCAGTTCTTC
>TRBD1|TRBV27|few|TRBJ1-1
CASSSRTGIRNTEAFF
TGTGCCAGCAGTTCCCGGACAGGGATAAGGAACACTGAAGCTTTCTTT
>-|TRBV29-1|few|TRBJ1-2
CSVIAGPNYGYTF
TGCAGCGTCATCGCGGGGCCCAATTATGGCTACACCTTC
>-|TRBV4-2|-|TRBJ2-1
CASSQERAQYNEQFF
TGTGCCAGCAGCCAAGAAAGAGCCCAGTACAATGAGCAGTTCTTC
>TRBD2|TRBV4-2|few|TRBJ2-2
CASSPGGLAGVSLANTGELFF
TGTGCCAGCAGCCCGGGGGGACTAGCGGGAGTCTCACTCGCGAACACCGGGGAGCTGTTTTTT
>TRBD1|TRBV6-2/TRBV6-3|-|TRBJ2-5
CASSRGQGEQETQYF
TGTGCCAGCAGTCGGGGACAGGGAGAGCAAGAGACCCAGTACTTC
>TRBD2|TRBV29-1|many|TRBJ2-1
CSVGTSGMGNEQFF
TGCAGCGTGGGGACTAGCGGGATGGGAAATGAGCAGTTCTTC
>-|TRBV29-1|-|TRBJ2-2
CSVAGLPNTGELFF
TGCAGCGTTGCAGGACTACCGAACACCGGGGAGCTGTTTTTT
>-|TRBV7-9|-|TRBJ2-5
CASTSLLVLQETQYF
TGTGCCAGCACCTCGCTACTAGTCCTTCAAGAGACCCAGTACTTC
>TRBD1|TRBV20-1|-|TRBJ1-2
CSARDQTGGAGYTF
TGCAGTGCTAGAGATCAGACAGGGGGGGCTGGCTACACCTTC
>-|TRBV3-1|few|TRBJ1-1
CASSLRDVNTEAFF
TGTGCCAGCAGCCTAAGGGACGTGAACACTGAAGCTTTCTTT
>-|TRBV5-6|-|TRBJ1-1
CASSLVANTEAFF
TGTGCCAGCAGCTTGGTAGCAAACACTGAAGCTTTCTTT
>TRBD1|TRBV25-1|few|TRBJ1-1
CASSEPTGVNTEAFF
TGTGCCAGCAGTGAGCCGACAGGGGTGAACACTGAAGCTTTCTTT
>-|TRBV24-1|-|TRBJ2-7
CATTPGPGYEQYF
TGTGCCACCACTCCAGGGCCGGGGTACGAGCAGTACTTC
>TRBD1|TRBV2|few|TRBJ2-2
CASSDPGESRGRVELFF
TGTGCCAGCAGTGACCCAGGCGAATCCAGGGGGCGGGTGGAGCTGTTTTTT
>-|TRBV20-1|-|TRBJ2-4
CSAMTLLGNIQYF
TGCAGTGCCATGACCCTACTCGGGAACATTCAGTACTTC
>-|TRBV20-1|-|TRBJ1-1
CSARDPGGDMGTEAFF
TGCAGTGCTAGAGATCCGGGGGGGGACATGGGCACTGAAGCTTTCTTT
>-|TRBV12-3/TRBV12-4|-|TRBJ1-1
CASSLGPNGDTEAFF
TGTGCCAGCAGTTTAGGCCCAAATGGGGACACTGAAGCTTTCTTT
>-|TRBV19|-|TRBJ1-5
CASNVGAGNQPQHF
TGTGCCAGTAACGTTGGGGCTGGCAATCAGCCCCAGCATTTT
>-|TRBV7-9|few|TRBJ1-1
CASSLVEADWEAFF
TGTGCCAGCAGCTTAGTAGAGGCAGATTGGGAAGCTTTCTTT
>-|TRBV9|-|TRBJ2-2
CASTPWEQTSVGELFF
TGTGCCAGCACCCCTTGGGAACAAACCTCTGTAGGGGAGCTGTTTTTT
>TRBD2|TRBV7-3|few|TRBJ2-5
CASSQNGLAGYQETQYF
TGTGCCAGCAGCCAAAACGGCCTAGCGGGTTACCAAGAGACCCAGTACTTC